A selection of T cell receptor beta chains follows, all from one sample in a study of T-cell reconstitution after alpha-beta-depleted transplantation in children. In TCRdb, the PCR reads were re-called with MiXCR into one record per CDR3 protein. The table records about 980,000 distinct CDR3 sequences, roughly 29% of them present only once. The sample in question was PBMCs, mostly from graft donor cells, obtained 360 days after TCRalphabeta/CD19-depleted stem cell transplant. All receptors derive from a boy less than two years old who had a stem cell transplant for SCID, so the T cells may come from the graft donor. Both conserved end residues are part of each CDR3. D genes are given only for firm matches. Some rows have no size entry. The others give once, few or many, or a class for an expanded clone.

>few|TRBV5-1|TRBJ1-2|-
TGCGCCAGCAGAGAAGAGCTCTATGGCTACACCTTC
CASREELYGYTF
>-|TRBV5-1|TRBJ2-7|-
TGCGCCAGCAGCTTGGGAACCGGGCTACTGAGGCAGTACTTC
CASSLGTGLLRQYF
>-|TRBV7-9|TRBJ1-2|-
TGTGCCAGCAGCTTAGATGTCCTCAGGAATGGCTACACCTTC
CASSLDVLRNGYTF
>few|TRBV6-5|TRBJ2-1|TRBD2
TGTGCCAGCAGTTACCTTGTAGGTAGCGGGGGGTGGAGCAATGAGCAGTTCTTC
CASSYLVGSGGWSNEQFF
>-|TRBV4-2|TRBJ2-1|-
TGTGCCAGCAGCCAAGAGTCTGCTAGTACTCGGTTCTTC
CASSQESASTRFF
>-|TRBV6-5|TRBJ2-1|TRBD2
TGTGCCAGCAGTTACTGGGGGCCCCTAGCGGGGGGGCCCGGGAATGAGCAGTTCTTC
CASSYWGPLAGGPGNEQFF
>-|TRBV3-1|TRBJ2-5|-
TGTGCCAGCAGCCATCCCTCCTTGGGGGAGACCCAAGAGACCCAGTACTTC
CASSHPSLGETQETQYF
>-|TRBV5-1|TRBJ2-7|-
TGCGCCAGCAGCCTGAGGACAGAAATCTACGAGCAGTACTTC
CASSLRTEIYEQYF
>-|TRBV6-2/TRBV6-3|TRBJ1-2|TRBD1
TGTGCCAGCAGTTACTCGGGACAGTTCTATGGCTACACCTTC
CASSYSGQFYGYTF
>few|TRBV6-2/TRBV6-3|TRBJ2-5|-
TGTGCCAGCAGTTACTTCTCAGGGGAAGAGACCCAGTACTTC
CASSYFSGEETQYF